The 22 T cell receptor beta chains given below trace back to one sample, sequenced in a study of cytotoxic CD8 clonotypes in ibrutinib-treated CLL. Sequenced by immunoSEQ multiplex PCR; TCRdb stores in-frame clones only, minus some. Of some 310,000 clones listed, about 80% are singletons. The sequencing used PBMCs, collected before ibrutinib treatment. These receptors were obtained from a human donor with chronic lymphocytic leukemia.

The rearrangement joins TRBV4-1 to TRBJ1-5, with D possibly being TRBD1 (5 bases). Germline V lookup: CDR1 MGHRA, CDR2 YSYEKL. The CDR3 extends over 16 amino acids. Trimming shortened V by 0 bases and J by 3 bases, and 12 bases separated the two germline ends. The CDR3 here is CASSQEFAGNNQPQHF. The DNA of the CDR3 is TGCGCCAGCAGCCAAGAATTCGCAGGGAACAATCAGCCCCAGCATTTT.

This chain uses TRBV6-5 with TRBJ2-5, with 10 bases that match TRBD1. Germline V gives CDR1 MNHEY, CDR2 SVGAGI. The CDR3 loop spans 13 amino acids. V lost 5 bases and J lost 5; bases outside the gene matches: 2. The CDR3 DNA sequence: TGTGCCAGCAGTACGGACAGGGGGGAGACCCAGTACTTC. Its protein product is CASSTDRGETQYF.

V usage is TRBV29-1 and J usage is TRBJ2-7, with 11 bases identical to TRBD2. Germline V gene data show CDR1 as SQVTM and CDR2 as ANQGSEA. Trimming took 4 bases from V and 5 from J; bases not matched to a gene: 1. This CDR3 is built from 12 residues. The CDR3 nucleotides read TGCAGCGTTGTACTAGCGGGGGACGAGCAGTACTTC. This encodes CSVVLAGDEQYF.

The V and J genes are TRBV19 and TRBJ1-5, with D hard to call. This CDR3 region has 15 residues. The germline gives CDR1 LNHDA, CDR2 SQIVND (reference sequence). V was pared by 5 bases and J by 6 bases, with 17 bases between. CDR3 protein: CASSGWSEGAQPQHF. As DNA, the CDR3 is TGTGCCAGTAGTGGTTGGAGTGAGGGTGCTCAGCCCCAGCATTTT. Full variable domain (outside the CDR3, taken from reference TRBV19 and TRBJ1-5): DGGITQSPKYLFRKEGQNVTLSCEQNLNHDAMYWYRQDPGQGLRLIYYSQIVNDFQKGDIAEGYSVSREKKESFPLTVTSAQKNPTAFYLCASSGWSEGAQPQHFGDGTRLSIL.

This clone came up many times. The V gene is TRBV7-2, the J gene TRBJ1-3; D remains unclear. V was clipped by 4 bases and J by 0 bases, with 19 bases between them. The germline V gene encodes CDR1 SGHTA and CDR2 FQGNSA. The CDR3 runs 18 residues. The CDR3 spells CASSSRRGVGSSGNTIYF. Written as DNA, the CDR3 is TGTGCCAGCAGCTCCCGCCGGGGAGTGGGGAGCTCTGGAAACACCATATATTTT.

This clone came up once. V is TRBV10-2 and J is TRBJ1-4; D call uncertain. CDR1 and CDR2 (germline): WSHSY, SAAADI. CDR3 length: 14 amino acids. Deletions cut 2 bases from V and 4 bases from J, with 8 bases between. This CDR3 is CASSETRSNEKLFF. The CDR3, as DNA: TGCGCCAGCAGTGAGACACGAAGTAATGAAAAACTGTTTTTT.

The chain links TRBV6-5 to TRBJ2-1, with TRBD1 matching 7 bases. V trimming: 6 bases; J trimming: 2 bases; junction bases outside the gene matches: 7. The CDR3 covers 15 residues. Germline values: CDR1 MNHEY, CDR2 SVGAGI. CDR3 region: CASRGRQGAYNEQFF. The CDR3 region has the DNA TGTGCCAGCAGAGGTCGACAGGGAGCCTACAATGAGCAGTTCTTC.

V usage is TRBV11-1 and J usage is TRBJ2-1; D is possibly TRBD2 (5 bases). The CDR3 runs to 17 residues. From germline, CDR1 is SGHAT and CDR2 FQDESV (reference sequence). V shed 1 base and J shed 0 bases, with 13 bases lying between them. CDR3 sequence reads: CASSLDRAESSYNEQFF. Here the CDR3 DNA reads TGTGCCAGCAGCTTAGATCGAGCGGAGAGCTCCTACAATGAGCAGTTCTTC.

The chain recombines TRBV6-1 with TRBJ1-1; D is perhaps TRBD1 (5 bases). CDR3 size: 14 residues. The V gene lost 2 bases and the J gene lost 5 bases, with 12 bases spanning the gap. Germline V gene lookup returns CDR1 MNHNS and CDR2 SASEGT. The CDR3 here is CASSEFQGGTEAFF. CDR3 nucleotides: TGTGCCAGCAGTGAATTTCAGGGAGGGACTGAAGCTTTCTTT.

The V and J genes are TRBV30 and TRBJ2-5; D is unclear. The CDR3 is 12 amino acids. Per the germline V gene, CDR1 is GTSNPN and CDR2 is SVGIG (reference sequence). V was pared by 4 bases and J by 2 bases, with 8 bases between. CDR3 nucleotide sequence: TGTGCCTGGAATTCGCATCAAGAGACCCAGTACTTC. This codes for CAWNSHQETQYF. Combining the CDR3 with reference TRBV30 and TRBJ2-5 gives the whole variable domain SQTIHQWPATLVQPVGSPLSLECTVEGTSNPNLYWYRQAAGRGLQLLFYSVGIGQISSEVPQNLSASRPQDRQFILSSKKLLLSDSGFYLCAWNSHQETQYFGPGTRLLVL.

The CDR3 DNA reads as TGTGCCAGCAAAGAACAAAGGGGAAATGAGCAGTTCTTC. Encoded protein: CASKEQRGNEQFF. V and J are TRBV27 and TRBJ2-1; possibly TRBD1 for D (5 bases). This CDR3 is 13 amino acids long. Germline loops: CDR1 MNHEY, CDR2 SMNVEV (reference sequence). V lost 7 bases and J 7 bases, leaving 14 bases between the germline ends.

The chain recombines TRBV6-5 with TRBJ2-1; D is possibly TRBD2 (5 bases). Germline V gene data show CDR1 as MNHEY and CDR2 as SVGAGI. CDR3 length: 12 amino acids. Trimming pared 6 bases from V and 12 bases from J, leaving 15 bases between. The CDR3, as DNA: TGTGCCAGCAGCTCCGACTCCGCGGGGCAGTTCTTC. Protein sequence: CASSSDSAGQFF.

The CDR3 DNA reads TGTGCCAGCAGCAGTAGCGGGACCACCGGGGAGCTGTTTTTT. Translated: CASSSSGTTGELFF. The rearrangement joins TRBV2 to TRBJ2-2, with 8 bases aligning to TRBD2. V was clipped by 6 bases and J by 4 bases; unmatched bases: 4. Germline V lookup: CDR1 SNHLY, CDR2 FYNNEI. This CDR3 contains 14 residues.

The chain links TRBV15 to TRBJ2-3, with TRBD2 matching over 8 bases. The V and J ends lost 3 bases and 0 bases, in that order; junction bases with no gene match: 2. The CDR3 is 15 amino acids. Germline V gene data show CDR1 as LNHNV and CDR2 as YYDKDF (reference sequence). CDR3 in DNA: TGTGCCACCAGCAGCCGACTAGCGAGCACAGATACGCAGTATTTT. Translated, it gives CATSSRLASTDTQYF. The variable domain in full, with the rest retrieved from reference TRBV15 and TRBJ2-3, is DAMVIQNPRYQVTQFGKPVTLSCSQTLNHNVMYWYQQKSSQAPKLLFHYYDKDFNNEADTPDNFQSRRPNTSFCFLDIRSPGLGDTAMYLCATSSRLASTDTQYFGPGTRLTVL.

The chain links TRBV14 to TRBJ2-7, with 10 positions matching TRBD1. The germline gives CDR1 SGHDN, CDR2 FVKESK. The CDR3 is 15 amino acids. Germline trimming cut 4 bases from V and 4 bases from J; bases unmatched to any gene: 7. CDR3 coding DNA: TGTGCCAGCAGCCGAACCGGGACAGGGGTGTACGAGCAGTACTTC. Translated: CASSRTGTGVYEQYF.

Of note for this clone: Different DNA sequences within this sample yield the same CDR3. V and J are TRBV11-2 and TRBJ1-2; D is uncertain. Between the trimmed V and J ends, which lost 3 bases and 3 bases, there was a span of 2 bases. From germline, CDR1 is SGHAT and CDR2 FQNNGV. The CDR3 loop spans 11 amino acids. The CDR3: CASSLDYGYTF. In nucleotides, the CDR3 is TGTGCCAGCAGCTTGGACTATGGCTACACCTTC.

CDR3 DNA: TGCGCCAGCAGCCAAGATCGAGGGACAGGGACCACAGATACGCAGTATTTT. This gives the protein CASSQDRGTGTTDTQYF. The chain carries TRBV4-3 and TRBJ2-3, with 9 positions matching TRBD1. The trim removed 0 bases at V and 2 bases at J, leaving 6 bases unmatched. From germline, CDR1 is LGHNA and CDR2 YSLEER. This CDR3 is built from 17 residues.

The CDR3 protein is CASSSGLAGIWYEQYF. In DNA, the CDR3 is TGTGCCAGTAGTTCGGGACTAGCGGGAATTTGGTACGAGCAGTACTTC. This chain connects TRBV19 to TRBJ2-7; 13 positions match TRBD2. This CDR3 contains 16 residues. J gave up 4 bases and V 5 bases, and 8 bases lay outside the gene matches. Per the germline V gene, CDR1 is LNHDA and CDR2 is SQIVND (reference sequence).

This clone showed up just a few times. This same CDR3 is encoded by further DNA sequences in the sample. The gene calls are TRBV7-9 and TRBJ1-2, with a possible D match to TRBD1 (6 bases). This CDR3 spans 14 amino acids. The V end lost 0 bases, the J end lost 2 bases, and 7 bases lay between the germline ends. Germline V gives CDR1 SEHNR, CDR2 FQNEAQ (reference sequence). The CDR3 loop reads CASSLAGQNYGYTF. DNA of the CDR3: TGTGCCAGCAGCTTAGCCGGACAGAACTATGGCTACACCTTC.

This clone was found a few times. The V gene is TRBV2, the J gene TRBJ1-5, with a tentative D call TRBD1 (6 bases). This CDR3 is 15 amino acids long. V was shortened by 6 bases and J by 2 bases, with 14 bases between the two germline ends. Germline V gene data show CDR1 as SNHLY and CDR2 as FYNNEI. CDR3 residues: CASRGGSGGNQPQHF. In DNA form, the CDR3 reads TGTGCCAGCAGAGGTGGTTCAGGGGGCAATCAGCCCCAGCATTTT.

This clone came up once. V gene TRBV5-1 combines with J gene TRBJ2-2, with D uncertain. The CDR3 loop spans 14 amino acids. Germline V gene sequence: CDR1 SGHRS, CDR2 YFSETQ. The V and J ends lost 5 bases and 1 base respectively, with 9 bases between them. In DNA form, the CDR3 reads TGCGCCAGCAGGCCCAGACAGAACACCGGGGAGCTGTTTTTT. Its translation: CASRPRQNTGELFF. The complete variable domain, with remaining parts taken from reference TRBV5-1 and TRBJ2-2, reads KAGVTQTPRYLIKTRGQQVTLSCSPISGHRSVSWYQQTPGQGLQFLFEYFSETQRNKGNFPGRFSGRQFSNSRSEMNVSTLELGDSALYLCASRPRQNTGELFFGEGSRLTVL.

The V call is TRBV4-2, the J call TRBJ2-1; 10 bases agree with TRBD2. V lost 5 bases and J lost 7; bases outside the gene matches: 5. Looked up from germline, CDR1 is LGHNA and CDR2 is YNFKEQ. The CDR3 contains 14 residues. CDR3: CASSKLAGSNEQFF. The CDR3, as DNA: TGTGCCAGCAGCAAACTAGCGGGAAGTAATGAGCAGTTCTTC.